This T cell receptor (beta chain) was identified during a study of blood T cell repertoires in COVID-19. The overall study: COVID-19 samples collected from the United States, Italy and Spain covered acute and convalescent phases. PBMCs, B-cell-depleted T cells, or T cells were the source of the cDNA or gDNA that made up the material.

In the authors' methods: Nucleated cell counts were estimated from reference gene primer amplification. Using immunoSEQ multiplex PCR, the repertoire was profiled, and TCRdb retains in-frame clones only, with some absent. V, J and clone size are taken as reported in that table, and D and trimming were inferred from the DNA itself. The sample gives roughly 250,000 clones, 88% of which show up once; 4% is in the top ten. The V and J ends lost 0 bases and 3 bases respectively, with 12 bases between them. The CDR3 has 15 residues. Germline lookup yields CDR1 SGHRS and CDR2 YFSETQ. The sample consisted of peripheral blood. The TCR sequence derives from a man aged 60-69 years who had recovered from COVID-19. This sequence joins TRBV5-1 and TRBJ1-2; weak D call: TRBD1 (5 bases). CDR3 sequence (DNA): TGCGCCAGCAGCTTGGCCGGGGGGATGGACTATGGCTACACCTTC. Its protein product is CASSLAGGMDYGYTF.